The source of this TCR beta chain is a study of T-cell reconstitution after alpha-beta-depleted transplantation in children. This clonotype was picked up many times. Preparation of the TCRbeta library involved a method that used unique molecular identifiers. TCRdb re-analysed the PCR reads in MiXCR, keeping a single row per CDR3 protein. The sample includes about 92,000 distinct CDR3 sequences, 9.5% to 15% seen only once; the top ten take 11% to 15%. V was pared by 3 bases and J by 0 bases, with 12 bases between. The germline V gene has CDR1 SEHNR and CDR2 FQNEAQ (reference sequence). The CDR3 has 15 residues.

The sample here was PBMCs from the stem cell graft donor, taken from the stem cell graft. The TCR originated in a human donor who donated a stem cell graft to a child with inherited bone marrow failure. V is TRBV7-9 and J is TRBJ2-7; D unclear. The CDR3 DNA is TGTGCCAGCAGCTTCAGACTGAGTACCTCCTACGAGCAGTACTTC. It codes for CASSFRLSTSYEQYF.